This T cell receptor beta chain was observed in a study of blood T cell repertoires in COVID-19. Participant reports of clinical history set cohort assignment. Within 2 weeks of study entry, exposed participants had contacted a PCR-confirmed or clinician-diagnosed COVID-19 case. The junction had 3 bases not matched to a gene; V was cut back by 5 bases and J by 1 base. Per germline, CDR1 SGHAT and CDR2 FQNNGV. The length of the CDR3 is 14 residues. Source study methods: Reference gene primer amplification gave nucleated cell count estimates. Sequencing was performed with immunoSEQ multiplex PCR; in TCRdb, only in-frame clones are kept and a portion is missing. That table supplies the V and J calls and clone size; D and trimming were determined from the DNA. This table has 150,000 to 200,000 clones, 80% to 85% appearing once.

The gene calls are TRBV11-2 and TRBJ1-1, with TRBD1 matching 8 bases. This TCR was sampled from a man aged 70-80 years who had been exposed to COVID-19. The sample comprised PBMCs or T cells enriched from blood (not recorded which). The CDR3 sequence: CASSADRGNTEAFF. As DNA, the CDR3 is TGTGCCAGCAGCGCCGACAGGGGGAACACTGAAGCTTTCTTT.